What follows are 26 T cell receptor beta chains derived from one specimen sequenced in a study of shared clonotypes between healthy human individuals (dated by TCRdb to 2020 to 2022). The library was generated by the immunoSEQ multiplex PCR assay. The clones in this table, taken by TCRdb from immuneACCESS, are in-frame only. Not every clone is retained; where verified, under half of the shortfall comes from an unresolved V gene, and the cause of the rest is unknown. In all, the sample holds approximately 1.9 million clones, and 90% to 95% of those were seen once. The ten biggest clones cover about 1.7% of the sample. For the CD8 naive samples, CD45RO-negative cells were positively selected for CCR7, yielding a CD45RA+CCR7+ population from which TemRA cells were excluded. Sample: naive CD8+ T cells from PBMCs. The cell subset or site label for this specimen denotes: CD45RA+CCR7+. The receptor source for this set is a man aged 18 to 30 in good health. Some clones in this sample may be carry-over from other donors' samples.

The CDR3 sequence is CASSRDGYQETQYF. The CDR3 nucleotides are TGTGCCAGCAGTCGCGACGGGTACCAAGAGACCCAGTACTTC. V gene TRBV28 combines with J gene TRBJ2-5; D gene ambiguous. The V gene lost 5 bases and the J gene lost 0 bases, with 10 bases spanning the gap. The V gene's germline CDR1 is MDHEN and CDR2 SYDVKM. The length of the CDR3 is 14 residues.

The chain has TRBV7-6 and TRBJ2-2; D possibly corresponds to TRBD2 (5 bases). With 5 bases removed from V and 6 bases from J, the gap between germline ends came to 10 bases. Germline V gene data show CDR1 as SGHVS and CDR2 as FNYEAQ. CDR3 length: 13 amino acids. In DNA form, the CDR3 reads TGTGCCAGCAGCCTGCGGGTGGCCGGGGAGCTGTTTTTT. Its translation: CASSLRVAGELFF.

The chain links TRBV10-1 to TRBJ2-1; D not certain. The CDR3 runs 15 residues. Germline V gene lookup returns CDR1 WNHNN and CDR2 SYGVQD (reference sequence). Trimming took off 0 bases at V and 0 bases at J, with 6 bases between the two ends. As DNA, the CDR3 is TGCGCCAGCAGTGAGTCTAGCCGCTCCTACAATGAGCAGTTCTTC. The encoded protein is CASSESSRSYNEQFF.

This chain links TRBV6-4 with TRBJ1-1; D unclear. V lost 2 bases and J lost 1, with 5 bases in between. Germline V gene data show CDR1 as MRHNA and CDR2 as SNTAGT. The CDR3 contains 13 residues. CDR3 protein: CASSDKGNTEAFF. In DNA, the CDR3 is TGTGCCAGCAGTGACAAGGGGAACACTGAAGCTTTCTTT.

As to this clone: Other DNA sequences in the same sample also yield this CDR3. The chain carries TRBV27 and TRBJ2-1; 7 bases line up with TRBD2. The germline CDR1 and CDR2 sequences are MNHEY and SMNVEV (reference sequence). J gave up 4 bases and V 3 bases, and 6 bases lay outside the gene matches. The CDR3 spans 15 residues. This CDR3 is CASSLGAGTYNEQFF. The CDR3 DNA follows: TGTGCCAGCAGTTTGGGAGCGGGGACTTACAATGAGCAGTTCTTC.

This clone was detected only once. The V gene is TRBV29-1, the J gene TRBJ2-1; 9 bases align to TRBD1. Unmatched junction bases numbered 15, after V lost 7 bases and J lost 8 bases. CDR1 SQVTM and CDR2 ANQGSEA come from the germline V gene. The CDR3 has 15 amino acids. CDR3: CSGRPGTGWLDEQFF. CDR3 DNA sequence: TGCAGCGGCCGACCCGGGACAGGGTGGTTGGATGAGCAGTTCTTC.

The chain has TRBV7-9 and TRBJ1-1; no firm D call. The V end was cut by 5 bases, the J end by 6 bases, with 16 bases between. CDR1 is SEHNR, CDR2 FQNEAQ, per germline (reference sequence). This CDR3 contains 14 residues. The CDR3 loop is CASSQRYPGAEAFF. CDR3 sequence (DNA): TGTGCCAGCAGCCAAAGATACCCCGGAGCTGAAGCTTTCTTT.

The rearrangement links TRBV19 to TRBJ2-2; tentative D call: TRBD1 (6 bases). The germline CDR1 and CDR2 sequences are LNHDA and SQIVND (reference sequence). This CDR3 region has 14 residues. Trimming shortened V by 5 bases and J by 7 bases, and 14 bases separated the two germline ends. The DNA for the CDR3 is TGTGCCAGTAGTGTTACAGGGAGTATCGGGGAGCTGTTTTTT. This encodes CASSVTGSIGELFF.

DNA for the CDR3: TGTGCCAGCAGTGAAGCGGGGTGGGGGAACTACGAGCAGTACTTC. Translating it yields CASSEAGWGNYEQYF. This sequence joins TRBV6-1 and TRBJ2-7; D could derive from TRBD1 or TRBD2 (5 bases each). The CDR3 has 15 residues. CDR1 and CDR2 from the germline V gene are MNHNS and SASEGT. V lost 0 bases and J 3 bases, leaving 12 bases between the germline ends.

The chain combines TRBV27 with TRBJ1-5; maybe TRBD1 (5 bases). This CDR3 spans 17 amino acids. Trimming pared 3 bases from V and 5 bases from J, leaving 20 bases between. Germline-derived CDR1 and CDR2 are MNHEY and SMNVEV (reference sequence). CDR3 in amino acids: CASSFLLLGRIYQPQHF. In DNA form, the CDR3 reads TGTGCCAGCAGTTTCCTCCTTTTGGGACGGATCTATCAGCCCCAGCATTTT.

The chain employs TRBV6-5 and TRBJ2-2, with 8 bases fitting TRBD1. The germline V gene encodes CDR1 MNHEY and CDR2 SVGAGI. The CDR3 has 13 residues. V was clipped by 10 bases and J by 4 bases; unmatched bases: 5. This CDR3 reads CATRQGRTGELFF. CDR3 nucleotide sequence: TGTGCCACCCGACAGGGGCGCACCGGGGAGCTGTTTTTT.

The rearrangement uses TRBV7-9 and TRBJ1-1; TRBD1 agrees at 11 bases. V lost 5 bases, J lost 5 bases, and 10 bases stayed unmatched. From germline, CDR1 is SEHNR and CDR2 FQNEAQ (reference sequence). The CDR3 has 16 amino acids. The CDR3 region has the DNA TGTGCCAGCAGCCCGGGACAGGGGGGGACGTTAACTGAAGCTTTCTTT. It yields the protein CASSPGQGGTLTEAFF.

The chain carries TRBV27 and TRBJ2-7, with D possibly being TRBD1 or TRBD2 (6 bases each). The CDR3 spans 15 residues. Trimming took 2 bases from V and 3 from J, leaving 14 bases between them. Germline values: CDR1 MNHEY, CDR2 SMNVEV (reference sequence). Here the CDR3 DNA reads TGTGCCAGCAGTTTAAGGGGGACTCTCGGCTACGAGCAGTACTTC. Protein product: CASSLRGTLGYEQYF.

The gene calls are TRBV27 and TRBJ2-7, with TRBD1 as a possible D gene (6 bases). The CDR3 sequence is 14 residues long. Trimming stripped 6 bases from V and 2 bases from J, with 14 bases between. CDR1 and CDR2 from the germline V gene are MNHEY and SMNVEV (reference sequence). The CDR3 DNA is TGTGCCAGCAGCGACCCGGGACACACCTACGAGCAGTACTTC. Translating it yields CASSDPGHTYEQYF.

As for this clone: Other DNA sequences in this sample translate to the same CDR3. The chain has TRBV27 and TRBJ2-7; TRBD1 or TRBD2 may be the D gene (5 bases each). The CDR3 contains 13 residues. From germline, CDR1 is MNHEY and CDR2 SMNVEV (reference sequence). V dropped 2 bases and J dropped 3 bases, with 8 bases sitting between them. In DNA, the CDR3 is TGTGCCAGCAGTTTAGGGGGAAACTACGAGCAGTACTTC. It specifies CASSLGGNYEQYF.

On this clone itself: This sample includes further DNA sequences coding for the same CDR3. The J gene is TRBJ2-5, the V gene TRBV9; the D gene is possibly TRBD2 (6 bases). The germline V gene has CDR1 SGDLS and CDR2 YYNGEE. Trimming removed 3 bases at V and 4 bases at J, with 10 bases between. The CDR3 is 13 residues long. The CDR3 DNA follows: TGTGCCAGCAGCGGGAGGGGACCAGAGACCCAGTACTTC. Protein: CASSGRGPETQYF.

As DNA, the CDR3 is TGTGCCAGCAGTTTATTTCCTGGGGACTATACGCAGTATTTT. Protein: CASSLFPGDYTQYF. V and J are TRBV27 and TRBJ2-3, with D possibly TRBD2 on 6 matching bases. Germline loops: CDR1 MNHEY, CDR2 SMNVEV (reference sequence). Deletions cut 1 base from V and 7 bases from J, with 12 bases between. The CDR3 has 14 residues.

In the case of this clone: This CDR3 is also generated by other DNA sequences in the sample. The genes are TRBV28 and TRBJ2-3; D is undetermined. Germline loops: CDR1 MDHEN, CDR2 SYDVKM. There are 12 residues in the CDR3. V lost 6 bases, J lost 6 bases, and 10 bases lay in between. Here the CDR3 DNA reads TGTGCCAGCAGGGGTGGGTTGGATACGCAGTATTTT. Encoded protein: CASRGGLDTQYF.

The chain joins TRBV7-9 to TRBJ2-2; D tentatively fits TRBD1 or TRBD2 (5 bases each). The CDR3 has 18 residues. Germline V lookup: CDR1 SEHNR, CDR2 FQNEAQ (reference sequence). Trimming removed 1 base at V and 0 bases at J, with 15 bases between. The CDR3 spells CASSLGGVGSPNTGELFF. CDR3 nucleotide sequence: TGTGCCAGCAGCTTAGGAGGGGTAGGGAGTCCGAACACCGGGGAGCTGTTTTTT.

The genes are TRBV27 and TRBJ1-2; no clear D. This CDR3 has 13 residues. Germline lookup yields CDR1 MNHEY and CDR2 SMNVEV (reference sequence). Trimming pared 10 bases from V and 8 bases from J, leaving 20 bases between. The CDR3 reads CATPIGLLIGYTF. CDR3 coding DNA: TGTGCCACCCCGATCGGACTCCTGATCGGCTACACCTTC.

CDR3 coding DNA: TGTGCCAGCAGTGCGTGGACAGGGGACACTGAAGCTTTCTTT. Protein product: CASSAWTGDTEAFF. The rearrangement uses TRBV27 and TRBJ1-1; 9 positions match TRBD1. The germline V gene has CDR1 MNHEY and CDR2 SMNVEV (reference sequence). The J segment lost 3 bases and the V segment lost 5 bases, leaving 4 bases of the junction unmatched. The CDR3 is made up of 14 amino acids.

The CDR3 DNA reads TGTGCCAGCAGCTTGGCCAACAAACCCTACGAGCAGTACTTC. It translates to CASSLANKPYEQYF. V and J are TRBV5-6 and TRBJ2-5, with no clear D. The end of the DNA fits TRBJ2-7 better, so the J call may be wrong. Germline V gene sequence: CDR1 SGHDT, CDR2 YYEEEE. The CDR3 covers 14 residues.

This clone has just one count. V gene TRBV19 combines with J gene TRBJ1-1; TRBD1 is a possible D gene (6 bases). With 6 bases removed from V and 1 base from J, the gap between germline ends came to 9 bases. This CDR3 region has 13 residues. CDR1 is LNHDA and CDR2 is SQIVND in the germline V gene (reference sequence). The CDR3 DNA reads as TGTGCCAGTAGACAGGGACCGAACACTGAAGCTTTCTTT. This encodes CASRQGPNTEAFF.

V is TRBV11-1 and J is TRBJ1-3, with D unresolved. Trimming stripped 1 base from V and 8 bases from J, with 12 bases between. The germline V gene encodes CDR1 SGHAT and CDR2 FQDESV (reference sequence). There are 14 residues in the CDR3. Written as DNA, the CDR3 is TGTGCCAGCAGCTTAGTGGCGGTCGAGGACACCATATATTTT. Protein sequence: CASSLVAVEDTIYF.

This clone was recorded once. The V and J genes are TRBV14 and TRBJ1-1, with 8 bases matching TRBD1. Germline-derived CDR1 and CDR2 are SGHDN and FVKESK. The CDR3 is made up of 15 amino acids. The V gene end was trimmed by 4 bases and the J gene end by 1 base; junction bases not matched to a gene: 5. The CDR3 DNA reads as TGTGCCAGCAGCCCAGGTGGACAGGGGAACACTGAAGCTTTCTTT. Protein product: CASSPGGQGNTEAFF.

The J gene is TRBJ2-2, the V gene TRBV9; 8 bases line up with TRBD2. The V and J ends lost 0 bases and 0 bases, in that order; junction bases with no gene match: 7. The germline V gene encodes CDR1 SGDLS and CDR2 YYNGEE. The CDR3 length is 18 residues. The CDR3 sequence: CASSVVSLAGSNTGELFF. The CDR3 DNA reads as TGTGCCAGCAGCGTAGTATCGTTAGCGGGATCGAACACCGGGGAGCTGTTTTTT. The variable domain in full, completed from reference TRBV9 and TRBJ2-2, reads DSGVTQTPKHLITATGQRVTLRCSPRSGDLSVYWYQQSLDQGLQFLIQYYNGEERAKGNILERFSAQQFPDLHSELNLSSLELGDSALYFCASSVVSLAGSNTGELFFGEGSRLTVL.